The T cell receptor beta chain under discussion was sequenced for a study of blood T cell repertoires in COVID-19. Study context: Samples taken during acute and convalescent COVID-19 were collected in the United States, Italy and Spain.

Profiled with immunoSEQ multiplex PCR; TCRdb holds only in-frame clones, not every one. The repertoire has some 290,000 clones, almost 90% of them found once; the top ten carry over 9%. The CDR3 spans 16 residues. Germline V CDR1 and CDR2: MGHRA, YSYEKL. The V and J ends lost 3 bases and 4 bases, in that order; junction bases with no gene match: 7. The origin of this receptor is a woman aged 25 to 39 with COVID-19, enrolled during active disease. The chain has TRBV4-1 and TRBJ2-5; 11 nucleotides align to TRBD1. Sequences were obtained from peripheral blood. The CDR3 bases are TGCGCCAGCAGCCAGCACGGGACAGGGGGATTAGAGACCCAGTACTTC. This encodes CASSQHGTGGLETQYF.